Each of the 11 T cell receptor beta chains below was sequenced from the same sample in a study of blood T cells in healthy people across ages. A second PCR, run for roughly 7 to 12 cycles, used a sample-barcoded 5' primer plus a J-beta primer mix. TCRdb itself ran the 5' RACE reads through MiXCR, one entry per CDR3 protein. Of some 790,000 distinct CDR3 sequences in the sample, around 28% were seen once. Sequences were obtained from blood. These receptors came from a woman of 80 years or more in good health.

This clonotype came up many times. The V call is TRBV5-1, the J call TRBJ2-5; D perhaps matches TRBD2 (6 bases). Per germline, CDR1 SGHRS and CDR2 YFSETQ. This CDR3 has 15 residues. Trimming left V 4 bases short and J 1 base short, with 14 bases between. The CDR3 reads CASSRAVSGQETQYF. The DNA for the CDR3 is TGCGCCAGCAGCCGGGCGGTTAGCGGCCAAGAGACCCAGTACTTC. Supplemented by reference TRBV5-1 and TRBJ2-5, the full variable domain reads KAGVTQTPRYLIKTRGQQVTLSCSPISGHRSVSWYQQTPGQGLQFLFEYFSETQRNKGNFPGRFSGRQFSNSRSEMNVSTLELGDSALYLCASSRAVSGQETQYFGPGTRLLVL.

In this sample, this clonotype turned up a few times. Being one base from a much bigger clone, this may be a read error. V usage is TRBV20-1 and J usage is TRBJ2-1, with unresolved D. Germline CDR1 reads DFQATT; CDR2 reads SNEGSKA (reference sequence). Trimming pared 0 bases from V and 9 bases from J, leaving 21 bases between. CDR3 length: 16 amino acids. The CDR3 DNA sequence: TGCAGTGCTAGAGATCAACGCGCCCTAAGGAACAGTGAGCAGTTCTTC. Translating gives CSARDQRALRNSEQFF.

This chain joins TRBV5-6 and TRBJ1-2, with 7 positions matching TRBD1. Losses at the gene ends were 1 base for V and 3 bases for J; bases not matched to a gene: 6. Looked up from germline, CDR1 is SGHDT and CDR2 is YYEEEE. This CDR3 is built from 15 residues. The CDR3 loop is CASSLLTGVDYGYTF. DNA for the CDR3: TGTGCCAGCAGCTTGTTAACAGGGGTAGACTATGGCTACACCTTC.

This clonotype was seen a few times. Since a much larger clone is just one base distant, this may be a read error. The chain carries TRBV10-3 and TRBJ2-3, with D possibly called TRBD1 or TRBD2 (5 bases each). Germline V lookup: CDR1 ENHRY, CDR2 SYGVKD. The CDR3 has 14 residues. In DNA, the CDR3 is TGTGCCAGCAGTGAATTCGGGGCCACAGATACGCAGTATTTT. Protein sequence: CASSEFGATDTQYF.

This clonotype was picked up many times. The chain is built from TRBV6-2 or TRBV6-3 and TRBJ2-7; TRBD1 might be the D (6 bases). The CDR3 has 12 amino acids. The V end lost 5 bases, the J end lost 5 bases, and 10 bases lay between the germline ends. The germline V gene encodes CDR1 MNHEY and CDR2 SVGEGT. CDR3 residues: CASSRQVDEQYF. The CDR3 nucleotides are TGTGCCAGCAGTCGACAGGTTGACGAGCAGTACTTC.

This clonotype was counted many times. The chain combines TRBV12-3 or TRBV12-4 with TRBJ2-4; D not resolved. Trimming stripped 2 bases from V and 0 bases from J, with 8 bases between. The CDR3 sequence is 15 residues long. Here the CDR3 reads CASSLSSVAKNIQYF. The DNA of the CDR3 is TGTGCCAGCAGTTTATCGTCGGTAGCCAAAAACATTCAGTACTTC.

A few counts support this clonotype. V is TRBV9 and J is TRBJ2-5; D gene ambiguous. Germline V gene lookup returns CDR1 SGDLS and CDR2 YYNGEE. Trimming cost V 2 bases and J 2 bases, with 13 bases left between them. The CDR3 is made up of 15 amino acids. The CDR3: CASSVQPVVQETQYF. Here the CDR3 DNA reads TGTGCCAGCAGCGTCCAGCCCGTCGTGCAAGAGACCCAGTACTTC.

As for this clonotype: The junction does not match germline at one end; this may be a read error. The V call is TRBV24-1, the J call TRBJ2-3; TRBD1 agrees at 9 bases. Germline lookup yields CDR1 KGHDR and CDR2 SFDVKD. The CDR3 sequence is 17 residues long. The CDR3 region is CATSDDPRDRAWVTQNF. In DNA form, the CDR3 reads TGTGCCACCAGTGACGACCCCCGGGACAGGGCGTGGGTTACGCAGAATTTT.

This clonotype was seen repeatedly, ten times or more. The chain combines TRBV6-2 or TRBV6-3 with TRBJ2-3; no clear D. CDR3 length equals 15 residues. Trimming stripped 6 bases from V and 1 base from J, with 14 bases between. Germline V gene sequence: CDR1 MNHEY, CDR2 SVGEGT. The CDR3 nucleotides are TGTGCCAGCAGGGCTTCTCGATGGGGCACAGATACGCAGTATTTT. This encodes CASRASRWGTDTQYF.

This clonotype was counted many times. The CDR3 loop reads CASSQRSSFQETQYF. The CDR3 nucleotides read TGCGCCAGCAGCCAACGGTCGTCCTTCCAAGAGACCCAGTACTTC. This chain connects TRBV5-1 to TRBJ2-5; no reliable D call. CDR3 length: 15 residues. V was trimmed by 4 bases and J by 1 base, leaving 14 bases between them. The V gene's germline CDR1 is SGHRS and CDR2 YFSETQ.

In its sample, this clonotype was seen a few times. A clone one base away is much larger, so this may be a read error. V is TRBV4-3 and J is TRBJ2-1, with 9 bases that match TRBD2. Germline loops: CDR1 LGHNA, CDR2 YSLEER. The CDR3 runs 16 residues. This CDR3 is CAGSQGSAGGGNEQFF. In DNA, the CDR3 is TGCGCCGGCAGCCAAGGGTCAGCGGGGGGAGGGAATGAGCAGTTCTTC.